This TCR beta chain was retrieved from a study of cytomegalovirus exposure and HLA in healthy donors. V lost 4 bases to trimming and J lost 0 bases, with 10 bases between them. CDR1 MNHNS and CDR2 SASEGT come from the germline V gene. CDR3 length: 15 amino acids. Primers: 60 Vbeta forward and 13 Jbeta reverse. The repertoire was sequenced with immunoSEQ multiplex PCR; TCRdb's copy has only in-frame clones and lacks some. The table includes about 190,000 clones, over 70% detected once. V is TRBV6-1 and J is TRBJ1-5, with a weak D call TRBD1 (5 bases). Sequencing was done on a sample of PBMCs. The clonotype was recovered from a woman aged 18-29 years in good health and CMV-seronegative. CDR3 amino acids: CASSAWTTSNQPQHF. CDR3 DNA: TGTGCCAGCAGTGCCTGGACAACTAGCAATCAGCCCCAGCATTTT.